This T cell receptor (beta chain) originates from a study of T cells in Graves' hyperthyroidism and ophthalmopathy. Findings and limits, study-wide: Most thyroid-expanded clonotypes above 0.001 were also found in blood.

TCR beta CDR3 regions were amplified from RNA transcripts. First-round RT-PCR with HTBI primers amplified the TCR CDR3 region. TCRdb analysed the multiplex PCR reads with MiXCR anew, one entry per CDR3 protein. The sample comprises about half a million distinct CDR3 sequences, more than 15% of which are singletons, and 29% rests with the top ten. As regards this clonotype: As yet, its antigen is unknown.

Uncontrolled infection, other autoimmune disease, pregnancy or lactation barred patients from enrollment. Per germline, CDR1 LNHDA and CDR2 SQIVND (reference sequence). V gave up 1 base and J gave up 0 bases, with 12 bases separating them. The CDR3 has 16 amino acids. This sequence joins TRBV19 and TRBJ1-1, with a weak D call TRBD1 (5 bases). The sequence came from a woman aged 25 to 39 with Graves' ophthalmopathy. The sequenced sample consisted of blood. The CDR3 region has the DNA TGTGCCAGTAGTATAGTCCCGACAGTCATGAACACTGAAGCTTTCTTT. Its translation is CASSIVPTVMNTEAFF.